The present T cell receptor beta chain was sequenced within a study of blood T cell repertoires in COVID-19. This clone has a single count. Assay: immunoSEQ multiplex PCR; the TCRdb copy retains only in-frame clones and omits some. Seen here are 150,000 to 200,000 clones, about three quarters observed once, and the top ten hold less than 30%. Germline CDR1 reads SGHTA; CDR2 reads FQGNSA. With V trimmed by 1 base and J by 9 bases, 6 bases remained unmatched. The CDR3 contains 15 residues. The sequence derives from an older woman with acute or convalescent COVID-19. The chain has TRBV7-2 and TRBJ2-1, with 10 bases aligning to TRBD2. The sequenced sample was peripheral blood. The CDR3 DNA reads TGTGCCAGCAGCTTAGAGCGGGAGGGCCGCGCTGAGCAGTTCTTC. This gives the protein CASSLEREGRAEQFF.